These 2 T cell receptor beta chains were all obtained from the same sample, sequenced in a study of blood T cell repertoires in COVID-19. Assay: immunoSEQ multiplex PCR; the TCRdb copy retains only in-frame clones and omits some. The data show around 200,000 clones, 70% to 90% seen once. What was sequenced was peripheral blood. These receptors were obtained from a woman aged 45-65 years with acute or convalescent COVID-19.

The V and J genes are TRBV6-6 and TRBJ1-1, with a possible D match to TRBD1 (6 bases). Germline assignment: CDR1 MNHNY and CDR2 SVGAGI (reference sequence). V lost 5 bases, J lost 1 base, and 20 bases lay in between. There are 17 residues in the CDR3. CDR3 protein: CASSPSRGGIGNTEAFF. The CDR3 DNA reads TGTGCCAGCAGTCCGAGTCGGGGGGGCATAGGGAACACTGAAGCTTTCTTT.

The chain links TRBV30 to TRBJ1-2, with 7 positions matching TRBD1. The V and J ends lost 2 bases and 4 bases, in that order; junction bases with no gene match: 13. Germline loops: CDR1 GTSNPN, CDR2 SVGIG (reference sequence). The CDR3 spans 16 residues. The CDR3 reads CAWSSGQPEDPYGYTF. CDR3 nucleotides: TGTGCCTGGAGTTCGGGACAGCCGGAAGATCCCTATGGCTACACCTTC. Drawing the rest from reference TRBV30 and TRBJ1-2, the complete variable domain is SQTIHQWPATLVQPVGSPLSLECTVEGTSNPNLYWYRQAAGRGLQLLFYSVGIGQISSEVPQNLSASRPQDRQFILSSKKLLLSDSGFYLCAWSSGQPEDPYGYTFGSGTRLTVV.